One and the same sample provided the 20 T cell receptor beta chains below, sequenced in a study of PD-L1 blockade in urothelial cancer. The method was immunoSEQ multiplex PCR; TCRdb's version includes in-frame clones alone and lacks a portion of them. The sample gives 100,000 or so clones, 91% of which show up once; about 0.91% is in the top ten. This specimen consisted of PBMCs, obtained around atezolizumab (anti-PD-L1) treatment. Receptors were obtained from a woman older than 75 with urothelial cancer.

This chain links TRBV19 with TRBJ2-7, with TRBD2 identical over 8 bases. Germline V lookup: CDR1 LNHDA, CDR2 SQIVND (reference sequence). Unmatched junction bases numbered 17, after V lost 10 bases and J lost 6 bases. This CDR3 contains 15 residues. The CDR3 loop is CATRSWTSSTPEQYF. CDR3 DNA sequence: TGTGCCACCCGATCGTGGACTAGCAGTACTCCCGAGCAGTACTTC.

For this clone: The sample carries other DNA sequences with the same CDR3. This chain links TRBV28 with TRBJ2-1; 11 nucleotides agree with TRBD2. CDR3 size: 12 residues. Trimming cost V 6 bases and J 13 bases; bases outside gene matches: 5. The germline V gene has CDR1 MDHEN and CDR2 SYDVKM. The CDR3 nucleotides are TGTGCCAGCAGCCTACTAGCGGGAGAACAGTTCTTC. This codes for CASSLLAGEQFF.

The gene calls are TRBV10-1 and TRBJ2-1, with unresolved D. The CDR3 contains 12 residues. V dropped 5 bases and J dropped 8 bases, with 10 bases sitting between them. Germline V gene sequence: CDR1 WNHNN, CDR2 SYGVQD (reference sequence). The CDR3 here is CASSPRVDEQFF. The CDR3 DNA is TGCGCCAGCAGTCCTAGAGTCGATGAGCAGTTCTTC.

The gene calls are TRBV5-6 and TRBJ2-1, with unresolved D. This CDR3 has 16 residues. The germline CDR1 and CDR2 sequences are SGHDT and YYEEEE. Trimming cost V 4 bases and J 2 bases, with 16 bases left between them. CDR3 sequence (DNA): TGTGCCAGCAGCCTAAGGTTGTCAGGCCCCTACAATGAGCAGTTCTTC. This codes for CASSLRLSGPYNEQFF.

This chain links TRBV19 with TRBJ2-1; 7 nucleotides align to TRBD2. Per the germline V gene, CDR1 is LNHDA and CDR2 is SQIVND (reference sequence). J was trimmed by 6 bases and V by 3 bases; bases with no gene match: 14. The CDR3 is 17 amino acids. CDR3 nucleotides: TGTGCCAGTAGTATCCGGAGTCGGGGGGAGGGCCCCAATGAGCAGTTCTTC. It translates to CASSIRSRGEGPNEQFF.

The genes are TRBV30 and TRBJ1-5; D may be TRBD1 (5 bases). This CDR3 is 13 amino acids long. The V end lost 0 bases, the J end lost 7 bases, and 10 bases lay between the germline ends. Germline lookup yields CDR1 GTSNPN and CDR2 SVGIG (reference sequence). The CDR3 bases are TGTGCCTGGAGTGTATGGGGGGGGCAGCCCCAGCATTTT. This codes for CAWSVWGGQPQHF.

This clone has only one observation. DNA for the CDR3: TGTGCCAGCAGCCAAGACGCTAGCGGGAGAAGGAATGAGCAGTTCTTC. This encodes CASSQDASGRRNEQFF. The chain is built from TRBV4-2 and TRBJ2-1, with TRBD2 matching over 10 bases. Trimming took 0 bases from V and 7 from J; bases not matched to a gene: 6. The CDR3 loop spans 16 amino acids. Germline V gene data show CDR1 as LGHNA and CDR2 as YNFKEQ.

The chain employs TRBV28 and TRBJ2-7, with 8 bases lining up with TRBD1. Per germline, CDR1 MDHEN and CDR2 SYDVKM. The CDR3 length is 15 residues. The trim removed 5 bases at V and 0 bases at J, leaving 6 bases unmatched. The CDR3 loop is CASSLGQGSSYEQYF. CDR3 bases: TGTGCCAGCAGTCTAGGACAGGGAAGCTCCTACGAGCAGTACTTC.

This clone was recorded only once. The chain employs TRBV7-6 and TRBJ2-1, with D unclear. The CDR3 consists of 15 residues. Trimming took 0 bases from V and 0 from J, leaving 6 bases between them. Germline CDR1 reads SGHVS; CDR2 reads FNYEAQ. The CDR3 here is CASSLALSSYNEQFF. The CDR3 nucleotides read TGTGCCAGCAGCTTAGCGCTTAGCTCCTACAATGAGCAGTTCTTC.

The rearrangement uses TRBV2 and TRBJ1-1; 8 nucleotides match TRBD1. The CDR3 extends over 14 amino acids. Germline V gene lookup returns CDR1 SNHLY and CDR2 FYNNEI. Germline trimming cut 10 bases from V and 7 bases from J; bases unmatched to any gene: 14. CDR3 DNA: TGTGCCATTTCCGGGACAGGCGCTTTTAGTGAAGCTTTCTTT. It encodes CAISGTGAFSEAFF.

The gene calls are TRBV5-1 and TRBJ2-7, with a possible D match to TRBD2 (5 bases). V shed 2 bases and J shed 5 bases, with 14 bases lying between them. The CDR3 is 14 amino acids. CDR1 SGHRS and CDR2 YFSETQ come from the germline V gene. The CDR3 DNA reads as TGCGCCAGCAGCTTTGACCGGGATTGGAACGAGCAGTACTTC. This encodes CASSFDRDWNEQYF.

Here the CDR3 DNA reads TGTGCCAGCATAGGGACTAGCGGGATGGGTGAGCAGTTCTTC. Translated: CASIGTSGMGEQFF. The chain carries TRBV27 and TRBJ2-1, with 13 bases matching TRBD2. From germline, CDR1 is MNHEY and CDR2 SMNVEV (reference sequence). Trimming at V came to 7 bases and at J to 9 bases, leaving 6 bases not matched to a gene. This CDR3 has 14 amino acids.

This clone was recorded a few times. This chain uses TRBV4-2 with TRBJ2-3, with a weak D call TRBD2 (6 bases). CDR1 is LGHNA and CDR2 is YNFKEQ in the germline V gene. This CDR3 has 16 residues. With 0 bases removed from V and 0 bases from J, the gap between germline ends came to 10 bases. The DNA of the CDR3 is TGTGCCAGCAGCCAAGAGTGGGGGACTAGCACAGATACGCAGTATTTT. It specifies CASSQEWGTSTDTQYF.

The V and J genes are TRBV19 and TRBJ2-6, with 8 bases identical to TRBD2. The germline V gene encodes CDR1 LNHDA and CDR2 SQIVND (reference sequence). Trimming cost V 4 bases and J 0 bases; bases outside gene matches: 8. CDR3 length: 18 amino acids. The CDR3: CASSNLAGRSSGANVLTF. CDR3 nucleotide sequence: TGTGCCAGTAGTAATTTAGCGGGGAGAAGCTCTGGGGCCAACGTCCTGACTTTC. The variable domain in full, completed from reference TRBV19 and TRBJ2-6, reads DGGITQSPKYLFRKEGQNVTLSCEQNLNHDAMYWYRQDPGQGLRLIYYSQIVNDFQKGDIAEGYSVSREKKESFPLTVTSAQKNPTAFYLCASSNLAGRSSGANVLTFGAGSRLTVL.

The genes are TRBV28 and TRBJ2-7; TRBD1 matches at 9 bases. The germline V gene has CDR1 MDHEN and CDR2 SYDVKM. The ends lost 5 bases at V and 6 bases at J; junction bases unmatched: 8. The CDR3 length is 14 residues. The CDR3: CASSPGTGYLEQYF. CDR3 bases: TGTGCCAGCAGTCCAGGGACAGGGTACCTCGAGCAGTACTTC.

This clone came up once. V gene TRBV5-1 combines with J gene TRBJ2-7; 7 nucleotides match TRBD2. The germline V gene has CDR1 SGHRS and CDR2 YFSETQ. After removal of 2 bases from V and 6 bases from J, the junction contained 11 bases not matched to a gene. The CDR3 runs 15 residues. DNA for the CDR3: TGCGCCAGCAGCTTAATAGAAGGGACGGGGGGCGAGCAGTACTTC. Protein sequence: CASSLIEGTGGEQYF. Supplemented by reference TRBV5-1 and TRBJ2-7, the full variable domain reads KAGVTQTPRYLIKTRGQQVTLSCSPISGHRSVSWYQQTPGQGLQFLFEYFSETQRNKGNFPGRFSGRQFSNSRSEMNVSTLELGDSALYLCASSLIEGTGGEQYFGPGTRLTVT.

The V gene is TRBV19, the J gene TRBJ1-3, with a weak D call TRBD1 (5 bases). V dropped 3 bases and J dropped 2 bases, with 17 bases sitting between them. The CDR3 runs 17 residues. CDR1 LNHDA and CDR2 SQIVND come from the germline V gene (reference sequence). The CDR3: CASSIRIRGLTGNTIYF. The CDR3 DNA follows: TGTGCCAGTAGTATTCGGATAAGGGGATTAACTGGAAACACCATATATTTT.

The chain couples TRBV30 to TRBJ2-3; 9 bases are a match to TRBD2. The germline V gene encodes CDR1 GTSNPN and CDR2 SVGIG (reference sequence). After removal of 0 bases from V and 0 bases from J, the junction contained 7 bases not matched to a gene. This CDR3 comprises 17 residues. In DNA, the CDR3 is TGTGCCTGGAGTGTAGCGCTAGCGGGATACAGCACAGATACGCAGTATTTT. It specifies CAWSVALAGYSTDTQYF.

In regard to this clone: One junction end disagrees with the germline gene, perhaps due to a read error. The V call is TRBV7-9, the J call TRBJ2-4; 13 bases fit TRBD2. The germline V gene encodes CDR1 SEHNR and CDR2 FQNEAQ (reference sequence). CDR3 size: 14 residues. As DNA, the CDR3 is TGTGCCAGCGACAACTCGGGACTAGCGGGATCCCCCGAGTTC. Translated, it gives CASDNSGLAGSPEF.

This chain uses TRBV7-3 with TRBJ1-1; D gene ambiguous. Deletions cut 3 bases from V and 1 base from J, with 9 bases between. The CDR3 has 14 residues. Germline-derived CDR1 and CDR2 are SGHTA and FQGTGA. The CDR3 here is CASSFGIGNTEAFF. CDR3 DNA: TGTGCCAGCAGCTTCGGGATCGGGAACACTGAAGCTTTCTTT.